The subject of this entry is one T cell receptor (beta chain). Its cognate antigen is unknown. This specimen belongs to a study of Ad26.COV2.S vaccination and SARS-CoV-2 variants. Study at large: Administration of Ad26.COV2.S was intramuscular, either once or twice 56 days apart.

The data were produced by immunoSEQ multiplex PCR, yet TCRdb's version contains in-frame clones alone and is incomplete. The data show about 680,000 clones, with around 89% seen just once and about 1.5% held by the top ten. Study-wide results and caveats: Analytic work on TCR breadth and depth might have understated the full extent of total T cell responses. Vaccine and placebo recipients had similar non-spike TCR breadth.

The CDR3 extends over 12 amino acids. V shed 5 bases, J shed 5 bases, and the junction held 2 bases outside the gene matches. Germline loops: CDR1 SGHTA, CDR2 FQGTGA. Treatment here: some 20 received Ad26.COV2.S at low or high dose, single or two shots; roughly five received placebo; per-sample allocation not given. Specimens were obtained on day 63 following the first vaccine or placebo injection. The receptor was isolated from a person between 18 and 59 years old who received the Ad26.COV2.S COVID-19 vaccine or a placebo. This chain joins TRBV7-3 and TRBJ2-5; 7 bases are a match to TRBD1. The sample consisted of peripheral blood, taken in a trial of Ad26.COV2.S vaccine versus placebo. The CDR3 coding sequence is TGTGCCAGCAGCGGGGACAGCGAGACCCAGTACTTC. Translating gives CASSGDSETQYF. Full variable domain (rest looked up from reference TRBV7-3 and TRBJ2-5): GAGVSQTPSNKVTEKGKYVELRCDPISGHTALYWYRQSLGQGPEFLIYFQGTGAADDSGLPNDRFFAVRPEGSVSTLKIQRTERGDSAVYLCASSGDSETQYFGPGTRLLVL.